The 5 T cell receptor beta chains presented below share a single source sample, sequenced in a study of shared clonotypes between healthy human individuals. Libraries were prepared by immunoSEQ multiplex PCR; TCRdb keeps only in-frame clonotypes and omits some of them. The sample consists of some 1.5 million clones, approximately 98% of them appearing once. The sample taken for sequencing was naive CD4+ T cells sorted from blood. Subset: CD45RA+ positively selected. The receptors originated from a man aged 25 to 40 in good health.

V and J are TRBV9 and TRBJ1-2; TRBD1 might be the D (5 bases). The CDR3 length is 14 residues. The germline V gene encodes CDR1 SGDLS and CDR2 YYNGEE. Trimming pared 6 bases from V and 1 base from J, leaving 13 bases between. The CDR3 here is CASTPSQGNYGYTF. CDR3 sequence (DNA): TGTGCCAGCACCCCGTCCCAGGGTAACTATGGCTACACCTTC.

CDR3 in amino acids: CASKPSGTNTGELFF. As DNA, the CDR3 is TGTGCCAGCAAACCTAGCGGGACGAACACCGGGGAGCTGTTTTTT. This sequence joins TRBV7-9 and TRBJ2-2; 9 bases are a match to TRBD2. Germline lookup yields CDR1 SEHNR and CDR2 FQNEAQ (reference sequence). CDR3 length equals 15 residues. V trimming: 7 bases; J trimming: 0 bases; junction bases outside the gene matches: 3.

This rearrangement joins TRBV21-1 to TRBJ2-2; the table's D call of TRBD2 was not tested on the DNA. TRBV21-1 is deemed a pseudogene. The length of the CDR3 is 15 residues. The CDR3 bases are TGTGCCAGCAGCAAAGGGGGGACTAGTTGGCGGGAGCTGTTTTTT. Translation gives CASSKGGTSWRELFF.

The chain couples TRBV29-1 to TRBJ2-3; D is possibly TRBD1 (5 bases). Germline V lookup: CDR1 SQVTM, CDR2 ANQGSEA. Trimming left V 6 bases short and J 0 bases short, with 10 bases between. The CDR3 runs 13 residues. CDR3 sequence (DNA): TGCAGCGTAGCACAGGATAGCACAGATACGCAGTATTTT. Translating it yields CSVAQDSTDTQYF.

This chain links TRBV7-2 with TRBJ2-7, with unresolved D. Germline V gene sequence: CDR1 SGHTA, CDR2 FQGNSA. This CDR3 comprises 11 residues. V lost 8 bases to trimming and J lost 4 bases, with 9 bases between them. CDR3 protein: CASGPVYEQYF. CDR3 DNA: TGTGCCAGCGGCCCGGTGTACGAGCAGTACTTC. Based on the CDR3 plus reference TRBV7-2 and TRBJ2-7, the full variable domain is GAGVSQSPSNKVTEKGKDVELRCDPISGHTALYWYRQSLGQGLEFLIYFQGNSAPDKSGLPSDRFSAERTGGSVSTLTIQRTQQEDSAVYLCASGPVYEQYFGPGTRLTVT.